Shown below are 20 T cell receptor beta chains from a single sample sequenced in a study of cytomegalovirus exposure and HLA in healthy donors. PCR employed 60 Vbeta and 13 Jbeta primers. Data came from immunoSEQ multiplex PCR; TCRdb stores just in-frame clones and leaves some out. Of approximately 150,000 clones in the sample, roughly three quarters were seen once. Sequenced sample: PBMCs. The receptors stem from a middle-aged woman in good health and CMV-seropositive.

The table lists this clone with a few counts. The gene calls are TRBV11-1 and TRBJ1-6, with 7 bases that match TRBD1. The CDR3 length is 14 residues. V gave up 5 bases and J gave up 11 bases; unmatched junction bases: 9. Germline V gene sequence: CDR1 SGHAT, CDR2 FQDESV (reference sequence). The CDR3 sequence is CASSNDRARAPLHF. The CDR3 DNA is TGTGCCAGCAGCAACGACAGGGCAAGGGCACCCCTCCACTTT.

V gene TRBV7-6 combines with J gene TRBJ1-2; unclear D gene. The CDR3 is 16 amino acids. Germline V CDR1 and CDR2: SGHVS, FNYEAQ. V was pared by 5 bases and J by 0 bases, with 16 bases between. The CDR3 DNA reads TGTGCCAGCAGCCGCGGGCCGTCCCAAGCTAACTATGGCTACACCTTC. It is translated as CASSRGPSQANYGYTF.

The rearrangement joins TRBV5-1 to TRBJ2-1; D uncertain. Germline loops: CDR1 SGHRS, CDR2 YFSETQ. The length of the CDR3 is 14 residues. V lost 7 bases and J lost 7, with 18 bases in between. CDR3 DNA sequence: TGCGCCAGCGGAGCAAACATCAATGGGAATGAGCAGTTCTTC. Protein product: CASGANINGNEQFF.

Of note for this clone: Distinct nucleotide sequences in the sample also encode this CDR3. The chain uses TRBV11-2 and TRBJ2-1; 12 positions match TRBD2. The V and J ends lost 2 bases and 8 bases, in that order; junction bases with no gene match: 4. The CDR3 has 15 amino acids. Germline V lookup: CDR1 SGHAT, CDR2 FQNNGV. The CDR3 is CASSLLAGGLDEQFF. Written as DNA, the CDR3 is TGTGCCAGCAGCTTACTAGCGGGGGGGCTGGATGAGCAGTTCTTC.

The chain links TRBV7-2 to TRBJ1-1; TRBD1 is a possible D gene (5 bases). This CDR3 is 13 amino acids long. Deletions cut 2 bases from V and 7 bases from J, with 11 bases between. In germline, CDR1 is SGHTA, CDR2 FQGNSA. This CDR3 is CASSLSRGYEAFF. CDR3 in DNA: TGTGCCAGCAGCTTATCCCGGGGGTATGAAGCTTTCTTT.

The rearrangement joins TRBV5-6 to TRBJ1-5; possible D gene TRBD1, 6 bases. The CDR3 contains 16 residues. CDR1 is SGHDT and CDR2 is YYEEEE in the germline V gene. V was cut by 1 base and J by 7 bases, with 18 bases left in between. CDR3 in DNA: TGTGCCAGCAGCTTGAGGAGTACAGGGTCAAGGCAGCCCCAGCATTTT. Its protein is CASSLRSTGSRQPQHF. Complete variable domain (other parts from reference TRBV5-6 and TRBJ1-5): DAGVTQSPTHLIKTRGQQVTLRCSPKSGHDTVSWYQQALGQGPQFIFQYYEEEERQRGNFPDRFSGHQFPNYSSELNVNALLLGDSALYLCASSLRSTGSRQPQHFGDGTRLSIL.

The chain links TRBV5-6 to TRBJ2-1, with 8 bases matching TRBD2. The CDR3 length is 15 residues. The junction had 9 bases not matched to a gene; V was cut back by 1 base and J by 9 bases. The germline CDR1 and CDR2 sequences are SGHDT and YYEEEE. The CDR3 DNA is TGTGCCAGCAGCTTGACGGGGGGGCGGGGTGGTGAGCAGTTCTTC. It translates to CASSLTGGRGGEQFF.

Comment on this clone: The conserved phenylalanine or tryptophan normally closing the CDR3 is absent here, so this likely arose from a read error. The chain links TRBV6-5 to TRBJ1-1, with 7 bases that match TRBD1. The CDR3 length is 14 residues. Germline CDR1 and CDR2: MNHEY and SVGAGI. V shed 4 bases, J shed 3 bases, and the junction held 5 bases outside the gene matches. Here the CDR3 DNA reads TGTGCCAGCAGTTGGCGACAGGGATACACTGAAGCTTTCTCT. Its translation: CASSWRQGYTEAFS.

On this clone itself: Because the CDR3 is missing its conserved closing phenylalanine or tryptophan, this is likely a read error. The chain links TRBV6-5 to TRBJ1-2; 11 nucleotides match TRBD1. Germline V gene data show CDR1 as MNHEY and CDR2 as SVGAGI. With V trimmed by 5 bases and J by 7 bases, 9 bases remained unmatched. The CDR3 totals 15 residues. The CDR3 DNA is TGTGCCAGCAGTCCCAGGACAGGGGGCGAAGGTGGCTACACCCTC. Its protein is CASSPRTGGEGGYTL.

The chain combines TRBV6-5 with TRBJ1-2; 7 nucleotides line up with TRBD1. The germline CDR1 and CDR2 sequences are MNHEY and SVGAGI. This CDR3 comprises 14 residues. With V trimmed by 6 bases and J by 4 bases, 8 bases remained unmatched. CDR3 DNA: TGTGCCAGCAGACCCGGGACAGACCTCTATGGCTACACCTTC. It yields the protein CASRPGTDLYGYTF.

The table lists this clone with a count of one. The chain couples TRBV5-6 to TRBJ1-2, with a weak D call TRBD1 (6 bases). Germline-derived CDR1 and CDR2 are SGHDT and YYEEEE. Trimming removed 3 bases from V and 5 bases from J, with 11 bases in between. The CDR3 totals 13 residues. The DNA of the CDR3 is TGTGCCAGCAGCTCAGGGGACGGATATGGCTACACCTTC. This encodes CASSSGDGYGYTF.

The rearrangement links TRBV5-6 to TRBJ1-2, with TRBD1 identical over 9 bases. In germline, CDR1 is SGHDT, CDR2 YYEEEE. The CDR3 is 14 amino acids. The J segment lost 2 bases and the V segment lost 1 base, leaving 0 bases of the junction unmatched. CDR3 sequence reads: CASSLTGGNYGYTF. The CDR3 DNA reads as TGTGCCAGCAGCTTGACAGGGGGCAACTATGGCTACACCTTC.

The CDR3 DNA reads as TGTGCCAGCAAATTGGGGGCCAGTAGCAATCAGCCCCAGCATTTT. It specifies CASKLGASSNQPQHF. V and J are TRBV27 and TRBJ1-5; tentatively, D is TRBD1 (6 bases). Germline CDR1 MNHEY, CDR2 SMNVEV (reference sequence). V lost 7 bases and J lost 0, with 13 bases in between. The CDR3 runs to 15 residues.

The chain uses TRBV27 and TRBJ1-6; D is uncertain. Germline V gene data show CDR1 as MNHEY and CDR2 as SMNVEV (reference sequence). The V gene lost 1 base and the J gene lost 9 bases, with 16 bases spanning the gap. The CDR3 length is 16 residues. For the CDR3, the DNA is TGTGCCAGCAGTTTATTTGCCGTGGAGTTGGGTTCACCCCTCCACTTT. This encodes CASSLFAVELGSPLHF.

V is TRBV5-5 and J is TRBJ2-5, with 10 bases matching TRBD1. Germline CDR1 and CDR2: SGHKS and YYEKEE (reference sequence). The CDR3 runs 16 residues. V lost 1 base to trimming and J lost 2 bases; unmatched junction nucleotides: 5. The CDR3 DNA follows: TGTGCCAGCAGCTTGTTGGGACAGGGGTCTCAAGAGACCCAGTACTTC. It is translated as CASSLLGQGSQETQYF.

CDR3 in DNA: TGTGCCAGCAGTGAACAGGACTATGGCTACACCTTC. It encodes CASSEQDYGYTF. The chain combines TRBV2 with TRBJ1-2; D ambiguous. CDR1 is SNHLY and CDR2 is FYNNEI in the germline V gene. The V and J ends lost 2 bases and 3 bases respectively, with 4 bases between them. The CDR3 runs to 12 residues.

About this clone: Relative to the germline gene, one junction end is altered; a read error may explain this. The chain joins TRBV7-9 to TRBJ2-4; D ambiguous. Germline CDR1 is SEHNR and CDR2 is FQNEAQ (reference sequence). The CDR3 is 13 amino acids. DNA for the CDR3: TGTGCCAGCGGGCCTCCGGCCAAAAACAGTCAGTACTTC. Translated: CASGPPAKNSQYF.

The CDR3 nucleotides read TGTGCCAGCAGTTTTCCCCCCTTGTTTTTT. Residues: CASSFPPLFF. This rearrangement joins TRBV25-1 to TRBJ1-4; D remains ambiguous. The V end lost 5 bases, the J end lost 15 bases, and 10 bases lay between the germline ends. Germline V gene lookup returns CDR1 MGHDK and CDR2 SYGVNS. The CDR3 extends over 10 amino acids. Based on the CDR3 plus reference TRBV25-1 and TRBJ1-4, the full variable domain is EADIYQTPRYLVIGTGKKITLECSQTMGHDKMYWYQQDPGMELHLIHYSYGVNSTEKGDLSSESTVSRIRTEHFPLTLESARPSHTSQYLCASSFPPLFFGSGTQLSVL.

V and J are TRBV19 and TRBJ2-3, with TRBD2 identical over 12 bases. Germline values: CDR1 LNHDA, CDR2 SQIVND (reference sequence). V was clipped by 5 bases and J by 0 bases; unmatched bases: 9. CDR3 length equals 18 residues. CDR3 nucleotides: TGTGCCAGTAGTTCCCGACCTAGCGGGGGGGCGAGCACAGATACGCAGTATTTT. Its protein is CASSSRPSGGASTDTQYF.

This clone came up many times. This chain's CDR3 is CASSVGQGAWGYTF. In DNA, the CDR3 is TGTGCCAGCAGTGTCGGACAGGGGGCATGGGGCTACACCTTC. J is TRBJ1-2 and V is TRBV2; TRBD1 aligns across 11 bases. CDR1 SNHLY and CDR2 FYNNEI come from the germline V gene. J was trimmed by 8 bases and V by 4 bases; bases with no gene match: 6. This CDR3 spans 14 amino acids.